Below are 19 T cell receptor beta chains sequenced from a single sample in a study of cytomegalovirus exposure and HLA in healthy donors. Amplification used 60 Vbeta primers and 13 Jbeta primers. Assay used: immunoSEQ multiplex PCR; TCRdb lists only in-frame clones, some missing. There are 150,000 to 250,000 clones in the sample; 75% to 85% occur only once, and under 3% lies in the top ten. Sequenced sample: PBMCs. The origin of the receptors is a woman between 45 and 65 years old in good health and CMV-seronegative.

The chain joins TRBV18 to TRBJ1-2, with 8 positions matching TRBD1. The CDR3 length is 14 residues. V lost 4 bases, J lost 8 bases, and 9 bases stayed unmatched. Germline V CDR1 and CDR2: KGHSH, LQKENI. For the CDR3, the DNA is TGTGCCAGCTCACTAGGACAGGGTTACAGCGGCTACACCTTC. Translating it yields CASSLGQGYSGYTF.

Written as DNA, the CDR3 is TGTGCCAGCAGCTTGGTAACAATCGATGGCTACACCTTC. Residues: CASSLVTIDGYTF. The J gene is TRBJ1-2, the V gene TRBV5-4; no definite D call. V was clipped by 0 bases and J by 6 bases, with 9 bases between them. The CDR3 is made up of 13 amino acids. The germline gives CDR1 SGHNT, CDR2 YYREEE (reference sequence). Combining the CDR3 with reference TRBV5-4 and TRBJ1-2 gives the whole variable domain ETGVTQSPTHLIKTRGQQVTLRCSSQSGHNTVSWYQQALGQGPQFIFQYYREEENGRGNFPPRFSGLQFPNYSSELNVNALELDDSALYLCASSLVTIDGYTFGSGTRLTVV.

V usage is TRBV9 and J usage is TRBJ2-1; D remains ambiguous. Per the germline V gene, CDR1 is SGDLS and CDR2 is YYNGEE. Trimming left V 4 bases short and J 10 bases short, with 9 bases between. The CDR3 contains 11 residues. CDR3 coding DNA: TGTGCCAGCAGCCCTACCTACGAGCAGTTCTTC. As protein: CASSPTYEQFF.

This chain uses TRBV21-1 with TRBJ2-1; the DNA was not used to check the table's D call, TRBD2. TRBV21-1 is marked as a pseudogene. CDR3 length: 14 amino acids. CDR3 sequence reads: CASSKEARSNEQFF. The DNA for the CDR3 is TGTGCCAGCAGCAAAGAGGCTAGGAGCAATGAGCAGTTCTTC.

The J gene is TRBJ1-1, the V gene TRBV10-3; 7 bases agree with TRBD1. The CDR3 runs to 13 residues. Germline CDR1 is ENHRY and CDR2 is SYGVKD. Losses at the gene ends were 6 bases for V and 1 base for J; bases not matched to a gene: 2. CDR3 in DNA: TGTGCCATCAGGGGACAGCCGAACACTGAAGCTTTCTTT. This encodes CAIRGQPNTEAFF.

This clone was observed a single time. The rearrangement links TRBV7-9 to TRBJ2-7, with 9 bases matching TRBD1. CDR3 length: 15 residues. Germline-derived CDR1 and CDR2 are SEHNR and FQNEAQ (reference sequence). V lost 2 bases and J lost 6; bases outside the gene matches: 8. Written as DNA, the CDR3 is TGTGCCAGCAGCTTAACCGGGACAGGGTCGGGCGAGCAGTACTTC. Its translation is CASSLTGTGSGEQYF.

The chain carries TRBV7-8 and TRBJ1-5; TRBD1 is a possible D gene (6 bases). Germline V lookup: CDR1 SGHVS, CDR2 FQNEAQ. The CDR3 length is 12 residues. V was clipped by 2 bases and J by 9 bases, with 8 bases between them. The CDR3 protein is CASSLRGRPQHF. Written as DNA, the CDR3 is TGTGCCAGCAGCTTAAGGGGGAGGCCCCAGCATTTT.

The CDR3 DNA reads as TGTGCCAGCAGAATAAGGGGGGGCCCCAATCAGCCCCAGCATTTT. It translates to CASRIRGGPNQPQHF. The chain combines TRBV7-2 with TRBJ1-5, with D tentatively TRBD1 (6 bases). Germline V lookup: CDR1 SGHTA, CDR2 FQGNSA. V dropped 6 bases and J dropped 3 bases, with 15 bases sitting between them. This CDR3 is 15 amino acids long.

V usage is TRBV5-1 and J usage is TRBJ2-7, with D possibly being TRBD2 (6 bases). The CDR3 has 16 amino acids. Germline lookup yields CDR1 SGHRS and CDR2 YFSETQ. The V and J ends lost 2 bases and 5 bases respectively, with 20 bases between them. The CDR3 region is CASSFPGVAGKDEQYF. CDR3 bases: TGCGCCAGCAGCTTCCCTGGGGTGGCGGGAAAGGACGAGCAGTACTTC. Filled out from reference TRBV5-1 and TRBJ2-7, the complete variable domain reads KAGVTQTPRYLIKTRGQQVTLSCSPISGHRSVSWYQQTPGQGLQFLFEYFSETQRNKGNFPGRFSGRQFSNSRSEMNVSTLELGDSALYLCASSFPGVAGKDEQYFGPGTRLTVT.

The V gene is TRBV27, the J gene TRBJ2-1; TRBD2 agrees at 7 bases. Germline V gene sequence: CDR1 MNHEY, CDR2 SMNVEV (reference sequence). The V gene end was trimmed by 6 bases and the J gene end by 0 bases; junction bases not matched to a gene: 8. The CDR3 runs 16 residues. CDR3 loop: CASSPAGGSSYNEQFF. CDR3 sequence (DNA): TGTGCCAGCAGCCCGGCTGGCGGGAGCTCCTACAATGAGCAGTTCTTC.

This clone was detected only once. The chain combines TRBV4-1 with TRBJ1-2, with TRBD1 identical over 7 bases. With 2 bases clipped from V and 3 bases from J, the junction kept 3 bases outside the gene matches. Per the germline V gene, CDR1 is MGHRA and CDR2 is YSYEKL. The CDR3 sequence is 14 residues long. The CDR3 sequence: CASSQTGVHYGYTF. Written as DNA, the CDR3 is TGCGCCAGCAGCCAAACAGGGGTCCACTATGGCTACACCTTC.

J is TRBJ2-2 and V is TRBV19; tentatively, D is TRBD1 (6 bases). The CDR3 runs 11 residues. V was trimmed by 8 bases and J by 6 bases, leaving 7 bases between them. CDR1 and CDR2 from the germline V gene are LNHDA and SQIVND (reference sequence). CDR3 amino acids: CASRTAGELFF. The CDR3 DNA follows: TGTGCCAGTCGGACAGCCGGGGAGCTGTTTTTT.

The CDR3 loop is CASSPLQNQPQHF. DNA for the CDR3: TGTGCCAGCAGCCCCTTGCAGAATCAGCCCCAGCATTTT. V gene TRBV28 combines with J gene TRBJ1-5; no definite D call. CDR3 size: 13 residues. Germline-derived CDR1 and CDR2 are MDHEN and SYDVKM. V was shortened by 6 bases and J by 4 bases, with 10 bases between the two germline ends.

The sample holds one count of this clone. V usage is TRBV27 and J usage is TRBJ2-1, with D possibly TRBD2 on 5 matching bases. The CDR3 has 13 amino acids. V lost 5 bases to trimming and J lost 6 bases, with 11 bases between them. From germline, CDR1 is MNHEY and CDR2 SMNVEV (reference sequence). The CDR3 reads CASSRGLFNEQFF. CDR3 nucleotides: TGTGCCAGCAGTCGAGGACTGTTCAATGAGCAGTTCTTC.

This CDR3 is CASSKGTSGFYEQYF. The CDR3 nucleotides are TGTGCCAGTAGTAAGGGGACTAGCGGTTTCTACGAGCAGTACTTC. J is TRBJ2-7 and V is TRBV19, with 11 bases fitting TRBD2. Per the germline V gene, CDR1 is LNHDA and CDR2 is SQIVND (reference sequence). V gave up 4 bases and J gave up 3 bases; unmatched junction bases: 5. The CDR3 extends over 15 amino acids.

This clone was counted between two and nine times. The chain is built from TRBV28 and TRBJ1-5; D remains unclear. CDR3 length: 13 amino acids. The ends were cut back, 4 bases at V and 3 bases at J, with 7 bases in the middle. From germline, CDR1 is MDHEN and CDR2 SYDVKM. CDR3 sequence reads: CASSYRYNQPQHF. The CDR3 DNA reads as TGTGCCAGCAGTTACAGATACAATCAGCCCCAGCATTTT. The variable domain in full, completed from reference TRBV28 and TRBJ1-5, reads DVKVTQSSRYLVKRTGEKVFLECVQDMDHENMFWYRQDPGLGLRLIYFSYDVKMKEKGDIPEGYSVSREKKERFSLILESASTNQTSMYLCASSYRYNQPQHFGDGTRLSIL.

This sequence joins TRBV7-2 and TRBJ2-5, with 9 bases lining up with TRBD1. In germline, CDR1 is SGHTA, CDR2 FQGNSA. The CDR3 has 17 residues. After removal of 3 bases from V and 5 bases from J, the junction contained 13 bases not matched to a gene. CDR3 DNA sequence: TGTGCCAGCAGCTTTCGTCCCGGGACAGGGTACGCGGAGACCCAGTACTTC. Amino acids: CASSFRPGTGYAETQYF.

The chain links TRBV7-3 to TRBJ1-1, with 8 bases fitting TRBD1. CDR3 length equals 15 residues. Trimming cost V 4 bases and J 2 bases; bases outside gene matches: 6. Germline CDR1 SGHTA, CDR2 FQGTGA. CDR3: CASSSRQGPNTEAFF. The CDR3 DNA sequence: TGTGCCAGCAGCTCAAGACAGGGGCCTAACACTGAAGCTTTCTTT.

The rearrangement uses TRBV19 and TRBJ1-5; D call uncertain. CDR3 size: 14 residues. Trimming shortened V by 4 bases and J by 3 bases, and 10 bases separated the two germline ends. From germline, CDR1 is LNHDA and CDR2 SQIVND (reference sequence). In DNA, the CDR3 is TGTGCCAGTAGTAATCCGGTATACAATCAGCCCCAGCATTTT. Translation gives CASSNPVYNQPQHF. The complete variable domain, with remaining parts taken from reference TRBV19 and TRBJ1-5, reads DGGITQSPKYLFRKEGQNVTLSCEQNLNHDAMYWYRQDPGQGLRLIYYSQIVNDFQKGDIAEGYSVSREKKESFPLTVTSAQKNPTAFYLCASSNPVYNQPQHFGDGTRLSIL.